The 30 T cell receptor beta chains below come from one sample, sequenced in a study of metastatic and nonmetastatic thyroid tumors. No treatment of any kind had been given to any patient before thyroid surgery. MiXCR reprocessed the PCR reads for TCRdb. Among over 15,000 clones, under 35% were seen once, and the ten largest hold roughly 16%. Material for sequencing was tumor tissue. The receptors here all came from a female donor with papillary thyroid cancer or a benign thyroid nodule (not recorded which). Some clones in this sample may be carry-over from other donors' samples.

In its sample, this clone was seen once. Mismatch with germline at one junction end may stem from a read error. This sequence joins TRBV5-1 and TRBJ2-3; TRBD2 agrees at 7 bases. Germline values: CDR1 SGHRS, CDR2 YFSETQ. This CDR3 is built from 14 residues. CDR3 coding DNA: TGCGCCAGCAGTCTAGCGGCCGTATCAGATACTCAGTATTTT. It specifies CASSLAAVSDTQYF.

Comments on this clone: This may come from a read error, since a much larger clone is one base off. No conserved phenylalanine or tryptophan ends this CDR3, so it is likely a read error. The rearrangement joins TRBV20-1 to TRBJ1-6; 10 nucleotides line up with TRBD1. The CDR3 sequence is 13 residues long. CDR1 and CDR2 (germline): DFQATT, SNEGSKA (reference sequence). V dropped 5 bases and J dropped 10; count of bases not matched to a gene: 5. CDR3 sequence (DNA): TGCAGTGCTCTGACAGGGGGCGGATCACCCCTCCACCTT. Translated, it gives CSALTGGGSPLHL.

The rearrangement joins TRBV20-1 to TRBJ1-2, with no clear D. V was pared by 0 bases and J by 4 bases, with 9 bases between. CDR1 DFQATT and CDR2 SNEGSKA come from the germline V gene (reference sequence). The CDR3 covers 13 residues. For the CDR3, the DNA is TGCAGTGCTAGAGACAGCGAGGGCTATGGCTACACCTTC. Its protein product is CSARDSEGYGYTF.

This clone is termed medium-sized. This chain's CDR3 is CASSFTAGPSSYEQYF. The CDR3 DNA is TGTGCCAGCAGTTTTACTGCCGGCCCGAGCTCCTACGAGCAGTACTTC. V gene TRBV12-3 or TRBV12-4 combines with J gene TRBJ2-7; D gene uncertain. Trimming cost V 3 bases and J 0 bases, with 15 bases left between them. The CDR3 extends over 16 amino acids.

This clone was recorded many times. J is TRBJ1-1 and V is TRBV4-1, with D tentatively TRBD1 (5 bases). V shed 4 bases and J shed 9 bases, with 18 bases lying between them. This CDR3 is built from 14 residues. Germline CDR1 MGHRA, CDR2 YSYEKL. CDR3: CASSPQREAGKAFF. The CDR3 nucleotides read TGCGCCAGCAGCCCCCAAAGGGAGGCAGGGAAAGCTTTCTTT.

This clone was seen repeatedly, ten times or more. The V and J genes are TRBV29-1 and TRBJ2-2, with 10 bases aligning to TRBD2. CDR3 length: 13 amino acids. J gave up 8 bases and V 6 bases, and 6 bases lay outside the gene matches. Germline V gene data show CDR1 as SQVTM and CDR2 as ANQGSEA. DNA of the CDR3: TGCAGCGTCGGGGAGCGGGAGGGGGGGGAGCTGTTTTTT. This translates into CSVGEREGGELFF.

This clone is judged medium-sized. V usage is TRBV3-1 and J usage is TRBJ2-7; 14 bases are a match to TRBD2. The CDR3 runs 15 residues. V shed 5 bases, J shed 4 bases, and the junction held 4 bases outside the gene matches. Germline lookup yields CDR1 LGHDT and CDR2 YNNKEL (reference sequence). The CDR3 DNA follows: TGTGCCAGCAGCGAGGGACTAGCGGGGGCGTACGAGCAGTACTTC. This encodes CASSEGLAGAYEQYF.

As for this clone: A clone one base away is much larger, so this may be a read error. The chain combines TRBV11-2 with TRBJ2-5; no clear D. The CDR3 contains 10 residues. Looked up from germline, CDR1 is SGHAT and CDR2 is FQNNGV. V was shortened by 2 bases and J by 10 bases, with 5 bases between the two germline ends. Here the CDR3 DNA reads TGTGCCAGCAGCTTAAACATCCAGTACTTC. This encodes CASSLNIQYF. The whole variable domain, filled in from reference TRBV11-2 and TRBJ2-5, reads EAGVAQSPRYKIIEKRQSVAFWCNPISGHATLYWYQQILGQGPKLLIQFQNNGVVDDSQLPKDRFSAERLKGVDSTLKIQPAKLEDSAVYLCASSLNIQYFGPGTRLLVL.

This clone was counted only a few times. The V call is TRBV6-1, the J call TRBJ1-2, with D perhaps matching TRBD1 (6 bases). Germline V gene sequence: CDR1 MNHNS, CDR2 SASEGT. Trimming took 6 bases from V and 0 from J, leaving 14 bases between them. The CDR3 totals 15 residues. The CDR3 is CASRHRDTANYGYTF. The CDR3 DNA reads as TGTGCCAGCAGGCACCGGGACACCGCTAACTATGGCTACACCTTC.

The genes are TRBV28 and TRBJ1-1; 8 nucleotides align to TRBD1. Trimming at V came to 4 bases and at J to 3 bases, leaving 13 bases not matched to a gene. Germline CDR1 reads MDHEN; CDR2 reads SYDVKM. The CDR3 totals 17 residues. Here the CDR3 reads CASSSLDRGPRDTEAFF. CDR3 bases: TGTGCCAGCAGTTCCCTAGACAGGGGCCCTCGGGACACTGAAGCTTTCTTT.

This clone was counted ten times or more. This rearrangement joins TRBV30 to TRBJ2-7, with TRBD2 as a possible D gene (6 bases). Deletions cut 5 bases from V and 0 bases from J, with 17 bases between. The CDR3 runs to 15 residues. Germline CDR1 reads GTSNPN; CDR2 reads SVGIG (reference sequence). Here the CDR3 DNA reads TGTGCCTGGGGCTCGGGGCGGGGAGTCTCCTACGAGCAGTACTTC. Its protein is CAWGSGRGVSYEQYF.

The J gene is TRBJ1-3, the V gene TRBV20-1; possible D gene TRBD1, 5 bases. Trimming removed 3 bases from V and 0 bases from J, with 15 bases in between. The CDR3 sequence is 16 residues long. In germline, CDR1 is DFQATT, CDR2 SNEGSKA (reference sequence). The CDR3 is CSARLSGFYSGNTIYF. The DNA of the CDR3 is TGCAGTGCTAGGTTGTCAGGGTTCTACTCTGGAAACACCATATATTTT.

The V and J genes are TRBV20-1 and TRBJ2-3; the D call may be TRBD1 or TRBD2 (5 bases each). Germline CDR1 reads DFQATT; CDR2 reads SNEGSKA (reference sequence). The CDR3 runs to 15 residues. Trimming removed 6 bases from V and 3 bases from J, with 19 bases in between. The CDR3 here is CSAPVRDRLTDTQYF. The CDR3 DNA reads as TGCAGTGCGCCCGTCCGGGACCGACTTACAGATACGCAGTATTTT.

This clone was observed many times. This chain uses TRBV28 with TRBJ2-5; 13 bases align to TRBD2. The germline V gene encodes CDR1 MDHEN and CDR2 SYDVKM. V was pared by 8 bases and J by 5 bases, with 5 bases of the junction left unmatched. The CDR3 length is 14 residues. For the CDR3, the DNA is TGTGCCAGCCAGACTAGCGGGAGGTGGGAGACCCAGTACTTC. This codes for CASQTSGRWETQYF. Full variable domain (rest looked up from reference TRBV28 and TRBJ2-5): DVKVTQSSRYLVKRTGEKVFLECVQDMDHENMFWYRQDPGLGLRLIYFSYDVKMKEKGDIPEGYSVSREKKERFSLILESASTNQTSMYLCASQTSGRWETQYFGPGTRLLVL.

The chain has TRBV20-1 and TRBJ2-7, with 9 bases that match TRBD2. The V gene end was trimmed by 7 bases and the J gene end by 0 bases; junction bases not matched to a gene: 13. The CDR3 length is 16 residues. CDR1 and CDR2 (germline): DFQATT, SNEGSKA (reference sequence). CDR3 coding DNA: TGCAGTGATAGGAGCTCTAGCGGGACATACTCCTACGAGCAGTACTTC. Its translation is CSDRSSSGTYSYEQYF.

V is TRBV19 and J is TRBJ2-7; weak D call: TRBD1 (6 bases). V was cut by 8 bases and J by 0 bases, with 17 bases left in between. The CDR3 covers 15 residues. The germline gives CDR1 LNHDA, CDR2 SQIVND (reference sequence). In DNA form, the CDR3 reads TGTGCCAGTGCTGAACAGGGTGACGGCTCCTACGAGCAGTACTTC. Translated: CASAEQGDGSYEQYF. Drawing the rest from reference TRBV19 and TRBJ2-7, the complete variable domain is DGGITQSPKYLFRKEGQNVTLSCEQNLNHDAMYWYRQDPGQGLRLIYYSQIVNDFQKGDIAEGYSVSREKKESFPLTVTSAQKNPTAFYLCASAEQGDGSYEQYFGPGTRLTVT.

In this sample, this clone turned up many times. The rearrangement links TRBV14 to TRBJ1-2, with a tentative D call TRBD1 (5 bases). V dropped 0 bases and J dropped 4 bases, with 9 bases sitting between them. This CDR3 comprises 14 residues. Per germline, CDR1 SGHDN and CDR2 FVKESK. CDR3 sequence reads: CASSQERDFYGYTF. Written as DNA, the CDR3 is TGTGCCAGCAGCCAAGAACGGGACTTCTATGGCTACACCTTC.

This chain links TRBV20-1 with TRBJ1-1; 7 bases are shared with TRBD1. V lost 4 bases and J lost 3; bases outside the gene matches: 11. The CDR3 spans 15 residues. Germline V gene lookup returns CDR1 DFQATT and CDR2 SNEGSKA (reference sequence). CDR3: CSAKDRAGFDTEAFF. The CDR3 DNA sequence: TGCAGTGCTAAAGACAGGGCCGGGTTCGACACTGAAGCTTTCTTT.

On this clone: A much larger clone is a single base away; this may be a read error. The CDR3 protein is CVSSDGMELVGTDTQYF. CDR3 nucleotide sequence: TGTGTCAGCAGTGATGGAATGGAATTGGTCGGTACAGATACGCAGTATTTT. The rearrangement joins TRBV2 to TRBJ2-3; D is undetermined. Germline V gene sequence: CDR1 SNHLY, CDR2 FYNNEI. The CDR3 runs to 17 residues.

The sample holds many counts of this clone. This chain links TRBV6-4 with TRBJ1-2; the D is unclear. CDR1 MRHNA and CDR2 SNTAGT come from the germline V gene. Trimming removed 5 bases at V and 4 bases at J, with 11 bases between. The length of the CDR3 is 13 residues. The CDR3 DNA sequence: TGTGCCAGCAGTCTCGGGCCTGGCTATGGCTACACCTTC. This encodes CASSLGPGYGYTF.

CDR3 residues: CASSSQTSGDHTGELFF. In DNA, the CDR3 is TGCGCCAGCAGCAGCCAGACTAGCGGGGATCACACCGGGGAGCTGTTTTTT. The gene calls are TRBV4-3 and TRBJ2-2; 11 positions match TRBD2. V was pared by 5 bases and J by 3 bases, with 8 bases of the junction left unmatched. Germline CDR1 and CDR2: LGHNA and YSLEER. This CDR3 has 17 amino acids.

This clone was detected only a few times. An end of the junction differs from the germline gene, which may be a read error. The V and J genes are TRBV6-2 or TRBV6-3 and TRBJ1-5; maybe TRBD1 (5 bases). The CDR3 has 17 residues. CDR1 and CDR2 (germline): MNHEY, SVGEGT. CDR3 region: CASSPPGGALDDQPQHF. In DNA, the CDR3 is TGTGCCAGCAGCCCTCCAGGCGGGGCGCTGGACGATCAGCCCCAGCATTTC.

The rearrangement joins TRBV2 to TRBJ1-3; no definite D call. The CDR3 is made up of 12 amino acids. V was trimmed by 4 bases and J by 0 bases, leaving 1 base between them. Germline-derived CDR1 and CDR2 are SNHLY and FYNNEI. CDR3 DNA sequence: TGTGCCAGCAGTGTCTCTGGAAACACCATATATTTT. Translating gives CASSVSGNTIYF.

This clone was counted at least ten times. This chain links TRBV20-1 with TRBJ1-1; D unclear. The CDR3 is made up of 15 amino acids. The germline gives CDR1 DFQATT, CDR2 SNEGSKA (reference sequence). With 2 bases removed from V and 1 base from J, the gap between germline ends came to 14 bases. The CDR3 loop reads CSARPRGTSNTEAFF. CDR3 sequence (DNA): TGCAGTGCTAGACCCCGGGGAACATCGAACACTGAAGCTTTCTTT.

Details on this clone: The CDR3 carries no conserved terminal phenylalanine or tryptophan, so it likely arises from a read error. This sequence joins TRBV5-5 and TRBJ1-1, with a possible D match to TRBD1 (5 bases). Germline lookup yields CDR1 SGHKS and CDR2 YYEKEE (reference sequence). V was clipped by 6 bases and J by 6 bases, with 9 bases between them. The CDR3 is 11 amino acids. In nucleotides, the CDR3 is TGTGCCAGCACCCAGGGTTCTGAAGCTTTCTAT. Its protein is CASTQGSEAFY.

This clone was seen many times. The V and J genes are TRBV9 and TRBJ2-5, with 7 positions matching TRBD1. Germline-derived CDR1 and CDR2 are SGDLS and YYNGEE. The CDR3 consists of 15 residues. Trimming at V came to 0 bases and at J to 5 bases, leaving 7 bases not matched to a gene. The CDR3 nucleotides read TGTGCCAGCAGCGTAGACAAGGGGGCGGGTGAGACCCAGTACTTC. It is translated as CASSVDKGAGETQYF.

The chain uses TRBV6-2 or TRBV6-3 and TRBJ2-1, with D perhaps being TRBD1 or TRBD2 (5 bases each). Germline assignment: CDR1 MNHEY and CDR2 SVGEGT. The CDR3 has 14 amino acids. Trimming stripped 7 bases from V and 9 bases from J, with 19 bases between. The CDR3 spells CASTAPGPWGEQFF. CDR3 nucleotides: TGTGCCAGCACCGCTCCGGGACCATGGGGTGAGCAGTTCTTC.

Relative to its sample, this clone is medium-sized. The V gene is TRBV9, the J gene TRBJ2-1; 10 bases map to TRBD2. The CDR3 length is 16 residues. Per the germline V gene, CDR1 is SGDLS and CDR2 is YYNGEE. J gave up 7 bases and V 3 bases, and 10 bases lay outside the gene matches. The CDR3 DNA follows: TGTGCCAGCAGCGACCGGACTAGCGGTACTGGAAATGAGCAGTTCTTC. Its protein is CASSDRTSGTGNEQFF.

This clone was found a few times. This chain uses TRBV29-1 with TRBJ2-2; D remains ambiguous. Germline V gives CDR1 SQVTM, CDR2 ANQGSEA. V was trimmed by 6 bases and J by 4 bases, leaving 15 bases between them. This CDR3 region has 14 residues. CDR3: CSVKGLAITGELFF. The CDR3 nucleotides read TGCAGCGTAAAAGGGTTGGCAATCACCGGGGAGCTGTTTTTT.

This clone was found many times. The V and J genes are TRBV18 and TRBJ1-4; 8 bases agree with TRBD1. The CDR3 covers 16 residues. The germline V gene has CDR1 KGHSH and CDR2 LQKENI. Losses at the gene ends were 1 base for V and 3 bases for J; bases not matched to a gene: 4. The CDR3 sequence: CASSPLLQGANEKLFF. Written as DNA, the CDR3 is TGTGCCAGCTCACCACTTTTACAGGGGGCTAATGAAAAACTGTTTTTT.